This TCR beta chain was profiled in a study of prognosis after radiotherapy for stage I lung cancer. Study as a whole: The tumors were adenocarcinoma in over 10 patients (squamous cell carcinoma in six or seven). Findings and caveats of the study: The authors reported that TRBV and TRBJ gene usage differed between patients with and without metastases. Following stereotactic body radiation therapy, unique TCR clone counts fell, with a median of about 10,000 versus 6,900.

The authors amplified TCR beta CDR3 from genomic DNA using two-round multiplex PCR. Used in first-round PCR were primers specific to each TRBV and TRBJ gene. A second round of PCR was carried out using universal primers. From the multiplex PCR reads, TCRdb called clonotypes with MiXCR, one entry per CDR3 protein. The sample has almost 40,000 distinct CDR3 sequences, around 22% seen once; the top ten hold under 30%. The V gene end was trimmed by 3 bases and the J gene end by 4 bases; junction bases not matched to a gene: 5. Germline CDR1 is KGHSY and CDR2 is FQNENV. This CDR3 spans 14 amino acids. This clonotype was seen repeatedly, ten times or more. Antigen: not known.

This clonotype was obtained from a donor over 45 with non-small cell lung cancer. This chain connects TRBV16 to TRBJ1-2; 7 nucleotides align to TRBD1. The specimen was PBMCs, collected before or after stereotactic body radiation therapy (not recorded which). The CDR3 sequence is CASSQDRSIYGYTF. Here the CDR3 DNA reads TGTGCCAGCAGCCAGGACAGGTCAATCTATGGCTACACCTTC.